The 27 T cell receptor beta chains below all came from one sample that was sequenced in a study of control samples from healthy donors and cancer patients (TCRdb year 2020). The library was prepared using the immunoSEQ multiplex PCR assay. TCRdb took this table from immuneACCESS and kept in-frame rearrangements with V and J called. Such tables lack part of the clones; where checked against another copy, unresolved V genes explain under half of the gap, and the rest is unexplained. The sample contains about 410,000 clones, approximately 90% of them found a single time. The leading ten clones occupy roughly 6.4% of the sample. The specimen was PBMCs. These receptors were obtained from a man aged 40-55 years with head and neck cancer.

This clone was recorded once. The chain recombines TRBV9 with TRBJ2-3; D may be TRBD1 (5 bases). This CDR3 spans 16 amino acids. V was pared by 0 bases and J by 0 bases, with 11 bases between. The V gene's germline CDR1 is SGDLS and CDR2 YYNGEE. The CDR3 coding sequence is TGTGCCAGCAGCGTAGCTCCGACAGCTAGCACAGATACGCAGTATTTT. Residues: CASSVAPTASTDTQYF.

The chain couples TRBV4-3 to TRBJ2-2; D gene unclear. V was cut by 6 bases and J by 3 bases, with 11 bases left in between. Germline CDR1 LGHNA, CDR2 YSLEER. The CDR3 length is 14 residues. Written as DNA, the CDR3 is TGCGCCAGCAGGGAAATGAGCGACACCGGGGAGCTGTTTTTT. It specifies CASREMSDTGELFF.

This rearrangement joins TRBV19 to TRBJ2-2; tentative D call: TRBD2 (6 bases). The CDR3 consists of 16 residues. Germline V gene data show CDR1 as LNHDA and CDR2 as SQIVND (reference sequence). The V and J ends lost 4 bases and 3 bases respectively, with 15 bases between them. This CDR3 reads CASSTRREADTGELFF. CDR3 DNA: TGTGCCAGTAGTACTCGCAGGGAGGCGGACACCGGGGAGCTGTTTTTT.

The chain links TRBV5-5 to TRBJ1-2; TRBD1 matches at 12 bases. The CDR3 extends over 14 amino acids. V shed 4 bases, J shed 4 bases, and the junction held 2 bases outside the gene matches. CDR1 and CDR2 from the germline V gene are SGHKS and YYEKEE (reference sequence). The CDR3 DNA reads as TGTGCCAGCAGCCTGGGACAGGGGGCCTATGGCTACACCTTC. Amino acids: CASSLGQGAYGYTF.

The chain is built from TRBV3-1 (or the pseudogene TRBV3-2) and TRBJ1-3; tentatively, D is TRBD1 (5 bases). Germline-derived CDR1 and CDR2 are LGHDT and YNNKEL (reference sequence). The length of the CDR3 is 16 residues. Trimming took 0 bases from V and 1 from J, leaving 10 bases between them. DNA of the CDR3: TGTGCCAGCAGCCAAGATACTGGGGGTTCTGGAAACACCATATATTTT. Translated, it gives CASSQDTGGSGNTIYF.

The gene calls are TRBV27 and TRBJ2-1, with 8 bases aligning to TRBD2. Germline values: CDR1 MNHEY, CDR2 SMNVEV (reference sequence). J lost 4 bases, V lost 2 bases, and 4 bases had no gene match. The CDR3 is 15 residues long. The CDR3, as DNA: TGTGCCAGCAGTTTAGGCGGCGGGAGGTACAATGAGCAGTTCTTC. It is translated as CASSLGGGRYNEQFF.

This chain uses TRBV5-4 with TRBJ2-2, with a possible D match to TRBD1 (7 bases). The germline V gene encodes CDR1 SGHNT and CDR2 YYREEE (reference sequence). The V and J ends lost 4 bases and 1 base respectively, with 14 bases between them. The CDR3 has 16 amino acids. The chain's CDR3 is CASSAGQTRNTGELFF. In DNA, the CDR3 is TGTGCCAGCAGCGCGGGACAGACAAGGAACACCGGGGAGCTGTTTTTT.

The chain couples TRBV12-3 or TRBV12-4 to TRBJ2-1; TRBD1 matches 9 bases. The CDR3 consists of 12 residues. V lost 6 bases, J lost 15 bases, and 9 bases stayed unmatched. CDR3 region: CASRHSGTGRFF. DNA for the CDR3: TGTGCCAGCAGGCACTCCGGGACAGGGAGGTTCTTC.

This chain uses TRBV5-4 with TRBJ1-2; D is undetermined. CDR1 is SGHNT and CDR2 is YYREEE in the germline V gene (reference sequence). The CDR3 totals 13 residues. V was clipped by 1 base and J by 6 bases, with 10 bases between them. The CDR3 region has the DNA TGTGCCAGCAGCTTGATGGGAACCAATGGCTACACCTTC. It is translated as CASSLMGTNGYTF.

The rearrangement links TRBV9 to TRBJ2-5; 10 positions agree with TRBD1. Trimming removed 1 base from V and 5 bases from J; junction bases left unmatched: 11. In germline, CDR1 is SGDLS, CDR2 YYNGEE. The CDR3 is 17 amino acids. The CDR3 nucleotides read TGTGCCAGCAGCGTAAATAAGTGGGACAGGGGCTCGGAGACCCAGTACTTC. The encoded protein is CASSVNKWDRGSETQYF.

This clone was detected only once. CDR3 region: CAWGLTGSSTDTQYF. CDR3 DNA sequence: TGTGCCTGGGGCTTGACGGGGTCTAGCACAGATACGCAGTATTTT. The V gene is TRBV30, the J gene TRBJ2-3; TRBD2 might be the D (5 bases). V was cut by 5 bases and J by 0 bases, with 15 bases left in between. Germline lookup yields CDR1 GTSNPN and CDR2 SVGIG (reference sequence). The CDR3 runs 15 residues. Based on the CDR3 plus reference TRBV30 and TRBJ2-3, the full variable domain is SQTIHQWPATLVQPVGSPLSLECTVEGTSNPNLYWYRQAAGRGLQLLFYSVGIGQISSEVPQNLSASRPQDRQFILSSKKLLLSDSGFYLCAWGLTGSSTDTQYFGPGTRLTVL.

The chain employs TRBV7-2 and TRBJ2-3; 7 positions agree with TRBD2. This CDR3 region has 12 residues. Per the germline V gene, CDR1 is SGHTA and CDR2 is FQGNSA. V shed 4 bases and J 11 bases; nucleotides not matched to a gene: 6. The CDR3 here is CASSSRLALQYF. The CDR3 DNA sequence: TGTGCCAGCAGCTCGAGACTAGCCCTGCAGTATTTT. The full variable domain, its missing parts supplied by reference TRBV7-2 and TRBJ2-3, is GAGVSQSPSNKVTEKGKDVELRCDPISGHTALYWYRQSLGQGLEFLIYFQGNSAPDKSGLPSDRFSAERTGGSVSTLTIQRTQQEDSAVYLCASSSRLALQYFGPGTRLTVL.

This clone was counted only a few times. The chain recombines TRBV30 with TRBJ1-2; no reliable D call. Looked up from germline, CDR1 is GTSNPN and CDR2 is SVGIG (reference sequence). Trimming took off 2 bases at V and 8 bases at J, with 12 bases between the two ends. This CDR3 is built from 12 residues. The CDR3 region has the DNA TGTGCCTGGAGTAGGAGGGTGGAGGGCTACACCTTC. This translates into CAWSRRVEGYTF.

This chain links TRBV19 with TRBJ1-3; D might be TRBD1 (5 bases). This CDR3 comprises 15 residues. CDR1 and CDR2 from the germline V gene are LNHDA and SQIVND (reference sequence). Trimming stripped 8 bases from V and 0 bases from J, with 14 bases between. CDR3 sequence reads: CASGTLLSSGNTIYF. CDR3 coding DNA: TGTGCCAGTGGGACTTTACTAAGCTCTGGAAACACCATATATTTT.

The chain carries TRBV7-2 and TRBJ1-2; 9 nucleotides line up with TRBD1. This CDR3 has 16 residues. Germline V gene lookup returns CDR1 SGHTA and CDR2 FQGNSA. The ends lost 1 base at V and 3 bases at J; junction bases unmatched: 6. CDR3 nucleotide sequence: TGTGCCAGCAGCTTAGGTACTAGGACAGGGGACTATGGCTACACCTTC. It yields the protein CASSLGTRTGDYGYTF.

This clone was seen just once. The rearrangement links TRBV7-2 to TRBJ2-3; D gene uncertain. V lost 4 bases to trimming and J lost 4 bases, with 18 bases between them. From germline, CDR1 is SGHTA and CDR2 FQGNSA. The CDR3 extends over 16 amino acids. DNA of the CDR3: TGTGCCAGCAGCTCAACCCCCCGCTACGGGCCAGATACGCAGTATTTT. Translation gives CASSSTPRYGPDTQYF. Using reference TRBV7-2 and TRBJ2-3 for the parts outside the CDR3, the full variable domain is GAGVSQSPSNKVTEKGKDVELRCDPISGHTALYWYRQSLGQGLEFLIYFQGNSAPDKSGLPSDRFSAERTGGSVSTLTIQRTQQEDSAVYLCASSSTPRYGPDTQYFGPGTRLTVL.

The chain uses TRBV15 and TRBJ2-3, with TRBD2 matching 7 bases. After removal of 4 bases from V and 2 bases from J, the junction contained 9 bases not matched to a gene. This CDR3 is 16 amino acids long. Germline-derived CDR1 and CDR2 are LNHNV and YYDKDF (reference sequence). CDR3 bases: TGTGCCACCAGCACGGCCGGGACTACCCCCACAGATACGCAGTATTTT. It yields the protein CATSTAGTTPTDTQYF. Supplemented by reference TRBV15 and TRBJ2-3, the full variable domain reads DAMVIQNPRYQVTQFGKPVTLSCSQTLNHNVMYWYQQKSSQAPKLLFHYYDKDFNNEADTPDNFQSRRPNTSFCFLDIRSPGLGDTAMYLCATSTAGTTPTDTQYFGPGTRLTVL.

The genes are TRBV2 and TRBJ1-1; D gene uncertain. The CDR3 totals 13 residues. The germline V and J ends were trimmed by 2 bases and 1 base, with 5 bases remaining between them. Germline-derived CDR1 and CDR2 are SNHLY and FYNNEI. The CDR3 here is CASSEMRNTEAFF. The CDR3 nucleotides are TGTGCCAGCAGTGAAATGCGGAACACTGAAGCTTTCTTT.

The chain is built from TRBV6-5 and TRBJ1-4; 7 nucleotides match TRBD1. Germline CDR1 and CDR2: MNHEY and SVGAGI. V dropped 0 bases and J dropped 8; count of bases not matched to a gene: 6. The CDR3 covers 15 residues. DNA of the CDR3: TGTGCCAGCAGTTACTCGAAGGGGGCGTGGGAAAAACTGTTTTTT. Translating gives CASSYSKGAWEKLFF.

This CDR3 reads CASSFEQGAGANVLTF. CDR3 in DNA: TGTGCCAGCAGTTTTGAACAGGGGGCTGGGGCCAACGTCCTGACTTTC. The gene calls are TRBV28 and TRBJ2-6, with 8 bases matching TRBD1. Per germline, CDR1 MDHEN and CDR2 SYDVKM. The CDR3 length is 16 residues. V shed 3 bases, J shed 2 bases, and the junction held 3 bases outside the gene matches. Drawing the rest from reference TRBV28 and TRBJ2-6, the complete variable domain is DVKVTQSSRYLVKRTGEKVFLECVQDMDHENMFWYRQDPGLGLRLIYFSYDVKMKEKGDIPEGYSVSREKKERFSLILESASTNQTSMYLCASSFEQGAGANVLTFGAGSRLTVL.

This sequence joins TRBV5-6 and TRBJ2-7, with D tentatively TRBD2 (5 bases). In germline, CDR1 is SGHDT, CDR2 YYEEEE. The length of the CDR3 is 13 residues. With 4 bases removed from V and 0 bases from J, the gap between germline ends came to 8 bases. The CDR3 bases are TGTGCCAGCAGCCCTGGACTCTCCTACGAGCAGTACTTC. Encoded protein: CASSPGLSYEQYF.

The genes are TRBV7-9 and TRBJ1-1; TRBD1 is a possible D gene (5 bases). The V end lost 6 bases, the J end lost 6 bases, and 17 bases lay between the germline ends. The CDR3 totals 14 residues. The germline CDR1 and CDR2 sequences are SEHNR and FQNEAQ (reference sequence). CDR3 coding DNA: TGTGCCAGCAGACTCACCCTGGGGACTTCTGAAGCTTTCTTT. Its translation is CASRLTLGTSEAFF. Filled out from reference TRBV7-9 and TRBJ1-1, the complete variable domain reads DTGVSQNPRHKITKRGQNVTFRCDPISEHNRLYWYRQTLGQGPEFLTYFQNEAQLEKSRLLSDRFSAERPKGSFSTLEIQRTEQGDSAMYLCASRLTLGTSEAFFGQGTRLTVV.

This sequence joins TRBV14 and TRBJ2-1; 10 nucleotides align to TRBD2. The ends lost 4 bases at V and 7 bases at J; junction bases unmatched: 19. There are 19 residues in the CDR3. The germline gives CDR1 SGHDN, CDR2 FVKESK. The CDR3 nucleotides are TGTGCCAGCAGCCTGTTTACTAGCGGGAACCCAGAAGTACGGAATGAGCAGTTCTTC. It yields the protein CASSLFTSGNPEVRNEQFF.

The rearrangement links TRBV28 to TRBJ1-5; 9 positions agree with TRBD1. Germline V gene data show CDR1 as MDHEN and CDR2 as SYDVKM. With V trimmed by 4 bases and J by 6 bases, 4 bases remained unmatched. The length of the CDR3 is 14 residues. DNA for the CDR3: TGTGCCAGCAGTTCCGGGACAGGGAGTCAGCCCCAGCATTTT. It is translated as CASSSGTGSQPQHF.

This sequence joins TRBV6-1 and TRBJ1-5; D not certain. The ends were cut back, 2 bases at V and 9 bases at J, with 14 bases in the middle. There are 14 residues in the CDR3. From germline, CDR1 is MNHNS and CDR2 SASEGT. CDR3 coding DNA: TGTGCCAGCAGTGAATCCCAGGATGCTGGGCCCCAGCATTTT. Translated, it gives CASSESQDAGPQHF.

DNA for the CDR3: TGCAGCGTTGACGAGGCCACAGTTGAAGCTTTCTTT. Its protein product is CSVDEATVEAFF. The V gene is TRBV29-1, the J gene TRBJ1-1; unclear D gene. V lost 3 bases to trimming and J lost 7 bases, with 12 bases between them. The CDR3 runs 12 residues. Germline CDR1 reads SQVTM; CDR2 reads ANQGSEA.

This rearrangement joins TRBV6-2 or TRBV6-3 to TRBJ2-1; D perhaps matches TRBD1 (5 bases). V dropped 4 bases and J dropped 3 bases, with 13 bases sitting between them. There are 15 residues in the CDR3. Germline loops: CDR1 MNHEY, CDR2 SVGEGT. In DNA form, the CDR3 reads TGTGCCAGCAGTTCCCACGACAGAATCTACAATGAGCAGTTCTTC. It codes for CASSSHDRIYNEQFF.